Listed here is a single TCR beta chain. This entry is derived from a study of T-cell memory formation after mild COVID-19. The V end lost 3 bases, the J end lost 0 bases, and 10 bases lay between the germline ends. This CDR3 is built from 14 residues. Germline V CDR1 and CDR2: SGDLS, YYNGEE. TCRdb called the 5' RACE reads again in MiXCR, with one record for every CDR3 protein. The table has hundreds of thousands of distinct CDR3 sequences, roughly 22% seen once. Sequencing was carried out using PBMCs or a T cell subset sorted from them (not recorded which). The source is an adult woman who had mild COVID-19 (a few samples of this study predate the infection). Cell type and time point are not known. The genes are TRBV9 and TRBJ2-7; tentative D call: TRBD1 (7 bases). Here the CDR3 reads CASSGRDSSYEQYF. CDR3 coding DNA: TGTGCCAGCAGCGGGCGGGACAGCTCCTACGAGCAGTACTTC.